This is a list of T cell receptor beta chains from one sample in a study of blood T cell repertoires in COVID-19. Assay: immunoSEQ multiplex PCR; the TCRdb copy retains only in-frame clones and omits some. Of 150,000 to 200,000 clones listed, 80% to 90% are singletons. The sample taken for sequencing was peripheral blood. These receptors originate from a man between 60 and 75 years old with acute or convalescent COVID-19. CDR3s include the opening cysteine and the closing phenylalanine or tryptophan. The D gene is left open where the match is weak. For some rows the clone size is stated as once, few or many, or as a class when expanded; others skip it.

15	.	TRBV7-2	.	TRBJ2-1	CASSPDRKAYNEQFF	TGTGCCAGCAGCCCTGACAGGAAGGCCTACAATGAGCAGTTCTTC
14	.	TRBV28	.	TRBJ1-1	CASSSGSYPTEAFF	TGTGCCAGCAGTTCCGGGTCTTACCCCACTGAAGCTTTCTTT
16	TRBD1	TRBV28	.	TRBJ1-4	CASSLGGTGTFEKLFF	TGTGCCAGCAGTTTGGGCGGGACAGGTACCTTTGAAAAACTGTTTTTT
15	TRBD1	TRBV7-2	.	TRBJ2-7	CASSSATGVLREQYF	TGTGCCAGCAGCAGTGCCACAGGGGTGTTACGAGAGCAGTACTTC
18	.	TRBV28	.	TRBJ1-1	CASSLLSGAGVGNTEAFF	TGTGCCAGCAGTTTATTGTCAGGGGCGGGTGTTGGGAACACTGAAGCTTTCTTT
15	.	TRBV11-2	.	TRBJ1-1	CASSLALDRNTEAFF	TGTGCCAGCAGCTTAGCCCTTGACAGAAACACTGAAGCTTTCTTT
14	TRBD2	TRBV7-9	.	TRBJ2-7	CASSSSGSTYEQYF	TGTGCCAGCAGCTCCAGCGGGAGTACCTACGAGCAGTACTTC
14	.	TRBV19	few	TRBJ2-7	CASSWKQGGYEQYF	TGTGCCAGTAGTTGGAAGCAGGGAGGCTACGAGCAGTACTTC
13	.	TRBV7-2	.	TRBJ1-1	CASSFGGGTEAFF	TGTGCCAGCAGCTTCGGCGGGGGCACTGAAGCTTTCTTT
16	.	TRBV1	.	TRBJ2-5	CTSSPTSGDPQETQYF	TGCACCAGCAGCCCGACTTCGGGAGACCCTCAAGAGACCCAGTACTTC
13	TRBD2	TRBV12-3/TRBV12-4	once	TRBJ2-1	CASSLKAGGPQFF	TGTGCCAGCAGTTTAAAAGCGGGAGGGCCTCAGTTCTTC
14	.	TRBV10-3	few	TRBJ1-2	CAISETQTGSGYTF	TGTGCCATCAGTGAGACCCAAACAGGGAGTGGCTACACCTTC
13	.	TRBV5-1	.	TRBJ2-3	CASNVEATDTQYF	TGCGCCAGCAATGTGGAGGCGACAGATACGCAGTATTTT
13	.	TRBV6-2/TRBV6-3	.	TRBJ2-7	CASSYAESYEQYF	TGTGCCAGCAGTTATGCAGAATCCTACGAGCAGTACTTC
14	.	TRBV2	.	TRBJ2-5	CASSEREGGETQYF	TGTGCCAGCAGTGAAAGGGAGGGGGGGGAGACCCAGTACTTC
12	TRBD1	TRBV10-3	.	TRBJ1-1	CAISDRGTEAFF	TGTGCCATCAGTGACAGGGGGACTGAAGCTTTCTTT
15	.	TRBV6-5	.	TRBJ1-4	CASSYRSGRDEKLFF	TGTGCCAGCAGTTACAGGTCAGGGAGGGATGAAAAACTGTTTTTT
11	.	TRBV28	.	TRBJ1-2	CASSSYPGYTF	TGTGCCAGCAGTTCTTATCCCGGCTACACCTTC
16	TRBD1	TRBV2	.	TRBJ2-1	CASTKAGTGGGNEQFF	TGTGCCAGCACCAAAGCCGGGACAGGGGGCGGAAATGAGCAGTTCTTC
14	.	TRBV19	.	TRBJ2-1	CASSKGERYNEQFF	TGTGCCAGTAGTAAGGGGGAGCGATACAATGAGCAGTTCTTC
15	TRBD1	TRBV7-3	.	TRBJ1-2	CASSPRQGANSGYTF	TGTGCCAGCAGCCCCCGACAGGGGGCGAATTCTGGCTACACCTTC
13	TRBD1	TRBV18	.	TRBJ1-1	CASSPPGQGWAFF	TGTGCCAGCTCACCACCGGGACAGGGTTGGGCTTTCTTT
14	TRBD2	TRBV7-3	.	TRBJ2-7	CASSLGGSRDEQYF	TGTGCCAGCAGCTTGGGCGGGAGTAGGGACGAGCAGTACTTC
15	TRBD1	TRBV5-6	.	TRBJ1-2	CASSFRTGGDYGYTF	TGTGCCAGCAGCTTCAGGACAGGGGGGGACTATGGCTACACCTTC
16	TRBD2	TRBV9	few	TRBJ2-2	CASSVVTGGNTGELFF	TGTGCCAGCAGCGTAGTGACGGGAGGGAACACCGGGGAGCTGTTTTTT
12	.	TRBV10-3	.	TRBJ2-1	CAIRTSGTEQFF	TGTGCCATCCGAACGAGCGGCACCGAGCAGTTCTTC
13	.	TRBV10-3	.	TRBJ1-5	CATCRDSNQPQHF	TGTGCCACTTGCCGGGATAGCAATCAGCCCCAGCATTTT
15	TRBD2	TRBV28	.	TRBJ2-2	CASRASGWNTGELFF	TGTGCCAGCAGGGCTAGCGGGTGGAACACCGGGGAGCTGTTTTTT
14	.	TRBV9	.	TRBJ1-4	CASSPERGNEKLFF	TGTGCCAGCAGCCCCGAACGGGGGAATGAAAAACTGTTTTTT
15	TRBD1	TRBV7-2	once	TRBJ2-7	CASSLNDRASDEQYF	TGTGCCAGCAGCTTAAATGACAGGGCGTCAGACGAGCAGTACTTC
12	.	TRBV5-4	once	TRBJ1-5	CASSLAGQPQHF	TGTGCCAGCAGCTTGGCCGGTCAGCCCCAGCATTTT
14	.	TRBV25-1	.	TRBJ2-2	CASTTGEYTGELFF	TGTGCCAGCACTACGGGAGAGTACACCGGGGAGCTGTTTTTT
14	.	TRBV5-6	.	TRBJ1-2	CASSLAGAAYGYTF	TGTGCCAGCAGCTTGGCCGGAGCAGCCTATGGCTACACCTTC
13	TRBD1	TRBV29-1	.	TRBJ2-7	CSVVYRGAYEQYF	TGCAGCGTTGTATACAGGGGCGCCTACGAGCAGTACTTC
11	TRBD1	TRBV10-3	.	TRBJ2-7	CASGQGQGQYF	TGTGCCTCCGGACAGGGGCAGGGGCAGTACTTC
14	.	TRBV3-1/TRBV3-2	.	TRBJ1-2	CASSQDGRSYGYTF	TGTGCCAGCAGCCAAGATGGCAGGTCGTACGGCTACACCTTC
13	.	TRBV7-3	.	TRBJ1-3	CASSLSEGNTIYF	TGTGCCAGCAGCTTAAGTGAGGGAAACACCATATATTTT
14	.	TRBV15	.	TRBJ2-2	CAARRQANTGELFF	TGTGCCGCGCGAAGGCAGGCGAACACCGGGGAGCTGTTTTTT
17	TRBD2	TRBV4-3	.	TRBJ2-1	CASSQDSGGTTYNEQFF	TGCGCCAGCAGCCAAGATAGTGGCGGGACTACTTACAATGAGCAGTTCTTC
14	.	TRBV7-8	.	TRBJ1-2	CASTPSPYNYGYTF	TGTGCCAGCACCCCTAGCCCTTACAACTATGGCTACACCTTC
14	TRBD1	TRBV7-6	.	TRBJ1-4	CASNSPGQGEKLFF	TGTGCCAGCAACTCGCCGGGACAGGGGGAAAAACTGTTTTTT
13	.	TRBV5-1	.	TRBJ2-1	CASSADGRVEQFF	TGCGCCAGCAGCGCCGACGGCAGGGTAGAGCAGTTCTTC
17	.	TRBV3-1/TRBV3-2	.	TRBJ2-5	CASSHLMTGQFGETQYF	TGTGCCAGCAGCCACCTAATGACCGGACAATTTGGGGAGACCCAGTACTTC
14	.	TRBV28	.	TRBJ1-2	CASRRNRGNYGYTF	TGTGCCAGCAGGAGAAACCGGGGAAACTATGGCTACACCTTC
14	TRBD2	TRBV28	.	TRBJ2-7	CASSSTSGTSEQYF	TGTGCCAGCAGTTCGACTAGCGGGACGTCCGAGCAGTACTTC
17	TRBD1	TRBV28	few	TRBJ1-6	CASRPRTGNSYNSPLHF	TGTGCCAGCAGACCAAGGACAGGCAACTCCTATAATTCACCCCTCCACTTT
14	.	TRBV7-9	.	TRBJ2-2	CASSLKPNTGELFF	TGTGCCAGCAGCTTAAAGCCTAACACCGGGGAGCTGTTTTTT
12	.	TRBV29-1	.	TRBJ1-1	CSVELGDTEAFF	TGCAGCGTTGAACTCGGGGACACTGAAGCTTTCTTT
17	TRBD1	TRBV10-1	few	TRBJ2-2	CASSHRGKVWHTGELFF	TGCGCCAGCAGCCACAGGGGAAAGGTTTGGCACACCGGGGAGCTGTTTTTT
14	.	TRBV28	.	TRBJ1-2	CASSYGQSVGGYTF	TGTGCCAGCAGTTACGGACAGTCGGTGGGGGGCTACACCTTC
15	.	TRBV7-2	.	TRBJ2-1	CASSFGRGLRDEQFF	TGTGCCAGCAGCTTCGGGCGGGGCCTTCGGGATGAGCAGTTCTTC
17	.	TRBV30	.	TRBJ2-1	CAWRPYVWSSSYNEQFF	TGTGCCTGGAGGCCGTACGTATGGTCCAGCTCCTACAATGAGCAGTTCTTC
14	.	TRBV3-1/TRBV3-2	.	TRBJ1-2	CASSPNRVTDGYTF	TGTGCCAGCAGCCCAAACAGGGTAACGGATGGCTACACCTTC
13	.	TRBV30	.	TRBJ2-1	CAWGLYFYNEQFF	TGTGCCTGGGGACTTTACTTCTACAATGAGCAGTTCTTC
13	.	TRBV9	.	TRBJ2-2	CASSVAPVGELFF	TGTGCCAGCAGCGTAGCTCCCGTCGGGGAGCTGTTTTTT